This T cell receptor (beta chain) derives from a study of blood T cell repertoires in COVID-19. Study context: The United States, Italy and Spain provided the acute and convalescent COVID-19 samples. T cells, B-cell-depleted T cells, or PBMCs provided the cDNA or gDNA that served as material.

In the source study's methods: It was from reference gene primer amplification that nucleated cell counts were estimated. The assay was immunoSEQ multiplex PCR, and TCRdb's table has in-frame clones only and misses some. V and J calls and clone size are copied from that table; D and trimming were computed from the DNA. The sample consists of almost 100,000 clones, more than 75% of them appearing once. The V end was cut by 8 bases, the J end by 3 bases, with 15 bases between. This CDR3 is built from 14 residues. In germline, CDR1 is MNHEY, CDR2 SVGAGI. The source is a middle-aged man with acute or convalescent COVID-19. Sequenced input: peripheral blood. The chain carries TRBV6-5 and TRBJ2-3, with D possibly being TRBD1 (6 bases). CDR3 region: CASGDRLRTDTQYF. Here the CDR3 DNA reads TGTGCCAGCGGCGACAGGTTAAGAACAGATACGCAGTATTTT.